This T cell receptor beta chain was captured by sequencing in a study of beta chain features in type 1 diabetes. Notes on the study in general: A greater similarity of naive, central memory and Treg TCRB repertoires was seen among patients than among healthy donors.

There are a few counts of this clone. Its matching antigen is unknown. This CDR3 is 14 amino acids long. Germline values: CDR1 LGHNA, CDR2 YSLEER. What was sequenced were expressed TCRB transcripts, since all of the isolated RNA had been reverse transcribed. Profiled with immunoSEQ multiplex PCR; TCRdb holds only in-frame clones, not every one. Of 300,000 to 400,000 clones detected, roughly 13% appear once; the ten largest clones hold 0.017%. The receptor comes from a man younger than 30 in good health. The chain employs TRBV4-3 and TRBJ2-5; D is ambiguous. The J call is in doubt because the DNA end fits TRBJ2-7 better. Sequencing was carried out using naive CD4+ T cells from blood. Here the CDR3 reads CASSQFVPSYEQYF. The CDR3 DNA reads as TGCGCCAGCAGCCAGTTCGTTCCCTCCTACGAGCAGTACTTC.